These T cell receptor beta chains were read from a single sample in a study of T cell changes during pregnancy in multiple sclerosis. TCRdb's copy holds only in-frame clones and misses some; the assay was immunoSEQ multiplex PCR. In the table there are tens of thousands of clones, roughly nine tenths of which are singletons. The specimen was peripheral blood, collected before pregnancy. The receptors come from a female donor with multiple sclerosis, enrolled in a pregnancy study. The CDR3 runs from the conserved cysteine through the conserved F or W. Size values are once, few and many counts, or a class for expanded clones, and some rows have none.

abundance: NA
v_gene: TRBV15
CDR3aa: CATSRDPGETQYF

abundance: NA
v_gene: TRBV14
CDR3aa: CASSLPGDRDTLTIYF

abundance: NA
v_gene: TRBV6-5
CDR3aa: CASSYSGYNEQFF

abundance: NA
v_gene: TRBV30
CDR3aa: CAWSKVLADSYEQYF

abundance: NA
v_gene: TRBV7-8
CDR3aa: CASSFVAAAGELFF

abundance: NA
v_gene: TRBV7-9
CDR3aa: CASSPGLYEQYF

abundance: NA
v_gene: TRBV23-1
CDR3aa: CASSQSNGQRDRGAGEQYF

abundance: NA
v_gene: TRBV19
CDR3aa: CASSIGQGVSKQYF

abundance: NA
v_gene: TRBV6-5
CDR3aa: CASSHGTSAYNEQFF

abundance: NA
v_gene: TRBV5-1
CDR3aa: CASTGTVNTGELFF

abundance: NA
v_gene: TRBV13
CDR3aa: CASSGRQGGGRTQYF

abundance: NA
v_gene: TRBV15
CDR3aa: CATSRETSGYYEQYF

abundance: NA
v_gene: TRBV16
CDR3aa: CASSQSGQGSYEQYF

abundance: NA
v_gene: TRBV27
CDR3aa: CASSYIRRDRGNEQYF

abundance: NA
v_gene: TRBV7-2
CDR3aa: CASTPGDRAQETQYF

abundance: NA
v_gene: TRBV5-1
CDR3aa: CASTLLGTGYYNEQFF

abundance: NA
v_gene: TRBV14
CDR3aa: CASSQGSTAGVTQYF

abundance: NA
v_gene: TRBV5-4
CDR3aa: CASSPGTGWGEDEQYF

abundance: once
v_gene: TRBV7-9
CDR3aa: CASSFSGQGPYEQYF

abundance: NA
v_gene: TRBV15
CDR3aa: CATSRDPLAGNEQFF

abundance: once
v_gene: TRBV7-9
CDR3aa: CASSSGQGDYGYTF

abundance: NA
v_gene: TRBV5-4
CDR3aa: CASSLSVNTRNEQFF

abundance: NA
v_gene: TRBV19
CDR3aa: CASSPPGQTHEQYF

abundance: NA
v_gene: TRBV7-2
CDR3aa: CASSTPGQLRQYF

abundance: few
v_gene: TRBV30
CDR3aa: CAWSSENSYNEQFF

abundance: NA
v_gene: TRBV5-4
CDR3aa: CASSLDSGRTDTQYF

abundance: once
v_gene: TRBV5-1
CDR3aa: CASSFGTPWSTEAFF

abundance: NA
v_gene: TRBV4-1
CDR3aa: CASSRGGLAGGYTGELFF

abundance: NA
v_gene: TRBV19
CDR3aa: CASSLRTGGDGANVLTF

abundance: NA
v_gene: TRBV18
CDR3aa: CASSPGQARSGNTIYF